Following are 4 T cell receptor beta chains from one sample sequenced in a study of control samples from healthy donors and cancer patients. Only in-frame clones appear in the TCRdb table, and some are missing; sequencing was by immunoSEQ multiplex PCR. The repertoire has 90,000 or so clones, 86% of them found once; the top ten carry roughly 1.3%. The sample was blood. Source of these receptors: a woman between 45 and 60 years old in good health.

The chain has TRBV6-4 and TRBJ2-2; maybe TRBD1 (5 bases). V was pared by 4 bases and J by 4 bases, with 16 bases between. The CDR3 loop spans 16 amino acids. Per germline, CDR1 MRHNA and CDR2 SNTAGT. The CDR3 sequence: CASSALWQGGTGELFF. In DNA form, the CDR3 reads TGTGCCAGCAGTGCCCTATGGCAGGGTGGCACCGGGGAGCTGTTTTTT.

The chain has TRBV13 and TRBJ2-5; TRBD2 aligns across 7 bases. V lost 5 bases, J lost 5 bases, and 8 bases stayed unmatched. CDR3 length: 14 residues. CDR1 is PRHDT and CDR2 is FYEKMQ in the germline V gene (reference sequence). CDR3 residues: CASSRRWEGETQYF. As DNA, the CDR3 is TGTGCCAGCAGCCGCAGATGGGAGGGGGAGACCCAGTACTTC.

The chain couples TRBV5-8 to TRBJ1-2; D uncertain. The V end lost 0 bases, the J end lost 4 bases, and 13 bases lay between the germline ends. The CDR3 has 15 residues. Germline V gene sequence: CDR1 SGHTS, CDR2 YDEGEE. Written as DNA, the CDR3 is TGTGCCAGCAGCTTGGTTGGGGATGGGGTCTATGGCTACACCTTC. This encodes CASSLVGDGVYGYTF.

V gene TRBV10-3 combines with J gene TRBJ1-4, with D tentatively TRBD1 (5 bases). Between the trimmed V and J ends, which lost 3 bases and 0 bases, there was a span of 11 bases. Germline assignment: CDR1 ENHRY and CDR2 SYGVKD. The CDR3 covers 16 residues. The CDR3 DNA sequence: TGTGCCATCAGTGACCCGGGGGGGGCAACTAATGAAAAACTGTTTTTT. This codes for CAISDPGGATNEKLFF.